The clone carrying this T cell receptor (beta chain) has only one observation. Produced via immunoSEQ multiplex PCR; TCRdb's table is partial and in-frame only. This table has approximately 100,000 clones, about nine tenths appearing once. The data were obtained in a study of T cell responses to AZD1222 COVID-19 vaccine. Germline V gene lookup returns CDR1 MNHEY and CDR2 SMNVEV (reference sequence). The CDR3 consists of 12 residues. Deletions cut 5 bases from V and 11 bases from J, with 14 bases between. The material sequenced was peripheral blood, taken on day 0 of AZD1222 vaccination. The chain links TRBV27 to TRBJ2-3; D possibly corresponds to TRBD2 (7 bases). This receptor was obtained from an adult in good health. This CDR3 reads CASSRNGGLQYF. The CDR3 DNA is TGTGCCAGCAGTCGTAACGGGGGGCTGCAGTATTTT.